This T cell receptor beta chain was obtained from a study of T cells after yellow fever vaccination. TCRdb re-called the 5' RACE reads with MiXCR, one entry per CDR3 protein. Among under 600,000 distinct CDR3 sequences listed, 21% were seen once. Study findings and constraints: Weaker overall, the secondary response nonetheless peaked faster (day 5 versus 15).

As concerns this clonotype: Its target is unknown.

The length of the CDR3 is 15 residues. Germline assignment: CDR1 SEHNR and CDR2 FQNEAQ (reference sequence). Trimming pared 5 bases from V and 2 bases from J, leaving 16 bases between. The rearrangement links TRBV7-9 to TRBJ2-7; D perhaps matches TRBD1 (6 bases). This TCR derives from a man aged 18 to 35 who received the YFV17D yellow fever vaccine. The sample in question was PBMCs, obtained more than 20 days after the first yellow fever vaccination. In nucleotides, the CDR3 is TGTGCCAGCAGCACGACGGACAGTAAACCCTACGAGCAGTACTTC. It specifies CASSTTDSKPYEQYF.